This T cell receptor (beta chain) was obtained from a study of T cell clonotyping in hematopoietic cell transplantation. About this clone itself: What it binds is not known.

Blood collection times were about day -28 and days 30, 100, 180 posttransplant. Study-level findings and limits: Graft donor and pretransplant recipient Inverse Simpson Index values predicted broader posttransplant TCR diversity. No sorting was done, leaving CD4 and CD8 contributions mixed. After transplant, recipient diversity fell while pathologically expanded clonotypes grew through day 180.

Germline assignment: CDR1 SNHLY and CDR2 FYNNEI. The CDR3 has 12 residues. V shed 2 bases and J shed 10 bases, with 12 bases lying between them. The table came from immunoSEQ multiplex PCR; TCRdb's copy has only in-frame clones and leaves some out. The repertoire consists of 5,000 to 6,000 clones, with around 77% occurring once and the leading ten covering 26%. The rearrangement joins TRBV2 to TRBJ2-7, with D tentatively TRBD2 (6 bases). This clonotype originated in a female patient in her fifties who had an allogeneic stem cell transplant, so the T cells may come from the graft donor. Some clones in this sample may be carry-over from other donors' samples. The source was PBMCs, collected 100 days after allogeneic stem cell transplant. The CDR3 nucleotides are TGTGCCAGCAGTGAACTGCAAGCGGGTCAGTACTTC. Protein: CASSELQAGQYF.